A selection of T cell receptor beta chains follows, all from one sample in a study of healthy donors' naive CD4 and CD8 T cells. Each CDR3 protein gets one entry after TCRdb re-called the reads with MiXCR. The sample carries about 180,000 distinct CDR3 sequences, about 70% recorded once. Sequencing input: naive CD4+ and CD8+ T cells sorted from blood, pooled from several donors. Receptor source: a pool of human donors in good health; the sample pools cells from several healthy donors. Each CDR3 is given with its conserved first and last residue. Each record gives: V gene, D gene, J gene, clone size, CDR3 DNA, CDR3 protein. The D gene is left open where the match is weak. Size tells how often a clone was seen (once, few, many) or the class of an expanded clone, and some rows leave it out.

TRBV19,.,TRBJ2-7,.,TGTGCCAGTAGTATCCAGGACGGCCCCTACGAGCAGTACTTC,CASSIQDGPYEQYF
TRBV10-2,TRBD1,TRBJ1-5,.,TGCGCCAGCAGGCCCCAGGGGGATCAGCCCCAGCATTTT,CASRPQGDQPQHF
TRBV4-3,TRBD1,TRBJ1-2,.,TGCGCCAGCAGCCAAGCCAAGTCAGGGGGTGGTCTTGAATCCCCCTACTATGGCTACACCTTC,CASSQAKSGGGLESPYYGYTF
TRBV27,.,TRBJ1-2,.,TGTGCCAGCAGTTCCTACAGGGTAGGAACTAACTATGGCTACACCTTC,CASSSYRVGTNYGYTF
TRBV27,TRBD1,TRBJ1-5,few,TGTGCCAGCAGTACCACAGGGGGCAATCAGCCCCAGCATTTT,CASSTTGGNQPQHF
TRBV11-3,.,TRBJ2-2,.,TGTGCCAGCAGCTTAGGTCCCGAGGAGAACACCGGGGAGCTGTTTTTT,CASSLGPEENTGELFF
TRBV30,.,TRBJ2-5,.,TGTGCCTGGAGTAAGAGCCAAGAGACCCAGTACTTC,CAWSKSQETQYF
TRBV20-1,.,TRBJ2-7,.,TGCAGTGCTAGAGATGCTGGCTCCGAGCAGTACTTC,CSARDAGSEQYF
TRBV30,TRBD2,TRBJ2-5,.,TGTGCCTGGAGTGCCCCGGGACTAGCGGGAGCAGAAGAGACCCAGTACTTC,CAWSAPGLAGAEETQYF
TRBV6-5,.,TRBJ2-2,.,TGTGCCAGCAGCCCGGGACTGAGTAGGTCCGGGGAGCTGTTTTTT,CASSPGLSRSGELFF
TRBV29-1,.,TRBJ2-1,.,TGCAGCGTTAGGTTCAATGAGCAGTTCTTC,CSVRFNEQFF
TRBV30,.,TRBJ2-7,.,TGTGCCTGGAGTAGGCGGCAGGGAGCCTACGAGCAGTACTTC,CAWSRRQGAYEQYF
TRBV29-1,TRBD1,TRBJ2-7,.,TGCAGCGTCAGGGGGCTAGGGGTGGACGAGCAGTACTTC,CSVRGLGVDEQYF
TRBV6-1,.,TRBJ1-1,.,TGTGCCAGCAGTGCCCCCGGGACCTGGGACACTGAAGCTTTCTTT,CASSAPGTWDTEAFF
TRBV6-6,.,TRBJ1-4,.,TGTGCCAGCAGTTACTCTCAAAAACTGTTTTTT,CASSYSQKLFF
TRBV19,.,TRBJ2-6,.,TGTGCCAGTAGTTTATCGGTTGGCCCTACATCTGGGGCCAACGTCCTGACTTTC,CASSLSVGPTSGANVLTF
TRBV29-1,.,TRBJ2-7,.,TGCAGCGTTCGGTTGGTAAGCTCCTACGAGCAGTACTTC,CSVRLVSSYEQYF
TRBV20-1,.,TRBJ1-5,.,TGCAGTGCTAGAGGAGGGTGGAATCAGCCCCAGCATTTT,CSARGGWNQPQHF
TRBV5-1,.,TRBJ2-3,.,TGCGCCAGCAGCTTGGAAGGACGGAGCACAGATACGCAGTATTTT,CASSLEGRSTDTQYF
TRBV29-1,TRBD1,TRBJ1-2,few,TGCAGCGCCTCCTTGACAGGGTCCTATGGCTACACCTTC,CSASLTGSYGYTF
TRBV29-1,.,TRBJ2-7,.,TGCAGCGTTGCCGGACAGCCAGAAGATTTGGGGGTATACGAGCAGTACTTC,CSVAGQPEDLGVYEQYF
TRBV12-3/TRBV12-4,.,TRBJ1-5,.,TGTGCCAGCACCCTCTACCAGGGTGGAAATCAGCCCCAGCATTTT,CASTLYQGGNQPQHF
TRBV6-5,.,TRBJ1-1,.,TGTGCCAGCAGTTACTCCTCCGGGGTTAACACTGAAGCTTTCTTT,CASSYSSGVNTEAFF
TRBV30,.,TRBJ1-1,.,TGTGCCTGGAGGCCAGAGAACACTGAAGCTTTCTTT,CAWRPENTEAFF
TRBV12-3/TRBV12-4,TRBD2,TRBJ2-4,.,TGTGCCAGCGGGGGACTAGCGGGCGGGCAGTACTTC,CASGGLAGGQYF
TRBV29-1,.,TRBJ2-1,few,TGCAGCGTTATCCCCGGCTCCTACAATGAGCAGTTCTTC,CSVIPGSYNEQFF
TRBV13,TRBD1,TRBJ1-6,.,TGTGCCAGCAGCCACAGGGGGCTTAATTCACCCCTCCACTTT,CASSHRGLNSPLHF
TRBV29-1,.,TRBJ1-5,once,TGCAGCGTTGTATTTGGCGGATTAAATCAGCCCCAGCATTTT,CSVVFGGLNQPQHF
TRBV4-1,.,TRBJ1-1,.,TGCGCCAGCAGCCAAGATCGGGGTCCTAGCATGGACACTGAAGCTTTCTTT,CASSQDRGPSMDTEAFF
TRBV18,.,TRBJ2-1,.,TGTGCCAGCTCACCACTAAGCGGCCCCAGCTCCTACAATGAGCAGTTCTTC,CASSPLSGPSSYNEQFF
TRBV29-1,TRBD2,TRBJ2-4,.,TGCAGCGCGCGGGGGGCCCAAAACATTCAGTACTTC,CSARGAQNIQYF
TRBV19,.,TRBJ1-1,.,TGTGCCAGTAGTACAAGACAGAACACTGAAGCTTTCTTT,CASSTRQNTEAFF
TRBV29-1,.,TRBJ2-1,.,TGCAGCGTTGAAGATCAAGGGGGAATCCCCTACAATGAGCAGTTCTTC,CSVEDQGGIPYNEQFF
TRBV27,.,TRBJ1-5,few,TGTGCCAGCAGTTTATCCTTGAGCAATCAGCCCCAGCATTTT,CASSLSLSNQPQHF
TRBV29-1,TRBD1,TRBJ2-5,.,TGCAGCGCCCGGGACAGGCTCGAAGAGACCCAGTACTTC,CSARDRLEETQYF
TRBV10-3,.,TRBJ2-3,few,TGTGCCATCAGTGCCGGGACTCCGATTGATACGCAGTATTTT,CAISAGTPIDTQYF
TRBV19,.,TRBJ1-5,few,TGTGCCAGTACCCCCAGGGGCAATCAGCCCCAGCATTTT,CASTPRGNQPQHF
TRBV2,.,TRBJ2-5,.,TGTGCCAGCAGTGAGTCTGTGTGGCAGGCGGATCCTCAAGAGACCCAGTACTTC,CASSESVWQADPQETQYF
TRBV5-1,TRBD1,TRBJ1-1,.,TGCGCCTCAACCGACAGGGGGAGGACTGAAGCTTTCTTT,CASTDRGRTEAFF
TRBV7-9,.,TRBJ1-5,.,TGTGCCAGCAGCTTAGAAGAGGATCAGCCCCAGCATTTT,CASSLEEDQPQHF
TRBV29-1,.,TRBJ2-2,.,TGCAGCGGCCGGGACTCCTTTAGCGGGGAGCTGTTTTTT,CSGRDSFSGELFF
TRBV23-1,.,TRBJ2-1,.,TGCGCCAGCAGTCGTAGACCAGTAGCCAATGAGCAGTTCTTC,CASSRRPVANEQFF
TRBV28,.,TRBJ1-2,.,TGTGCCAGCAGTTTTTATCAGGGTGCTTATTTTGGCTACACCTTC,CASSFYQGAYFGYTF
TRBV4-2,.,TRBJ2-3,.,TGTGCCAGCAGCCAAGTGGGGGGCGAAGATACGCAGTATTTT,CASSQVGGEDTQYF